These 12 T cell receptor beta chains share one sample of origin, sequenced in a study of blood T cells in healthy people across ages (dated by TCRdb to between 2015 and 2017). To prepare the library, 5' RACE was applied. This sample was sequenced with an Illumina HiSeq 2500. A second PCR of 7 to 11 cycles was performed with a sample-barcoded 5' primer and a J-beta primer mix. TCRdb applied fastp at Q25 and MiXCR to the public reads, then kept only in-frame beta chains. Each entry is one CDR3 protein sequence, shown with its most common DNA and genes. The sample table records around 990,000 distinct CDR3 sequences; around two fifths of these occur just once. The top ten constitute roughly 13% of the sample. The sequenced sample was blood. The source is a man aged 18-30 years in good health.

V usage is TRBV3-1 and J usage is TRBJ2-7; weak D call: TRBD1 (6 bases). Germline CDR1 reads LGHDT; CDR2 reads YNNKEL (reference sequence). The CDR3 is 13 amino acids. Trimming took 8 bases from V and 0 from J, leaving 11 bases between them. The CDR3 DNA reads as TGTGCCAGCCAGACAGGAAGCTCCTACGAGCAGTACTTC. Protein: CASQTGSSYEQYF.

This sequence joins TRBV18 and TRBJ1-1; no reliable D call. CDR3 length: 14 amino acids. V was shortened by 3 bases and J by 4 bases, with 12 bases between the two germline ends. In germline, CDR1 is KGHSH, CDR2 LQKENI. The CDR3 DNA sequence: TGTGCCAGCTCACCCCAATTTGACGGCACTGAAGCTTTCTTT. Its protein is CASSPQFDGTEAFF.

The chain employs TRBV6-4 and TRBJ1-5, with D tentatively TRBD1 (5 bases). Germline values: CDR1 MRHNA, CDR2 SNTAGT. V was cut by 2 bases and J by 10 bases, with 21 bases left in between. The CDR3 has 16 residues. The CDR3 sequence is CASSDPPIGTFCPQHF. CDR3 sequence (DNA): TGTGCCAGCAGTGACCCACCCATAGGGACTTTTTGCCCCCAGCATTTT.

There are a few counts of this clonotype. This rearrangement joins TRBV20-1 to TRBJ2-7, with D tentatively TRBD1 or TRBD2 (5 bases each). The length of the CDR3 is 15 residues. Trimming removed 4 bases from V and 4 bases from J, with 20 bases in between. The germline V gene has CDR1 DFQATT and CDR2 SNEGSKA (reference sequence). CDR3 region: CSAKGAGTDFYEQYF. The CDR3, as DNA: TGCAGTGCTAAAGGGGCCGGGACGGACTTTTACGAGCAGTACTTC.

CDR3 coding DNA: TGTGCCATCGGACAGGGGGAGTCCACAGATACGCAGTATTTT. Residues: CAIGQGESTDTQYF. The chain employs TRBV10-3 and TRBJ2-3, with 10 bases identical to TRBD1. Germline V gene data show CDR1 as ENHRY and CDR2 as SYGVKD. CDR3 length: 14 residues. The V and J ends lost 8 bases and 2 bases, in that order; junction bases with no gene match: 4.

This chain uses TRBV20-1 with TRBJ1-5, with a weak D call TRBD1 (6 bases). Germline-derived CDR1 and CDR2 are DFQATT and SNEGSKA (reference sequence). CDR3 size: 14 residues. V lost 4 bases and J lost 2, with 12 bases in between. The CDR3, as DNA: TGCAGTGCTACCAGGGGATTAGGCAATCAGCCCCAGCATTTT. Its translation is CSATRGLGNQPQHF.

The V and J genes are TRBV7-2 and TRBJ2-3; 8 positions agree with TRBD1. Germline V CDR1 and CDR2: SGHTA, FQGNSA. Unmatched junction bases numbered 7, after V lost 3 bases and J lost 2 bases. This CDR3 comprises 16 residues. The chain's CDR3 is CASSFDRGGHTDTQYF. The CDR3 DNA is TGTGCCAGCAGCTTCGACAGGGGAGGTCACACAGATACGCAGTATTTT. The full variable domain, in which reference TRBV7-2 and TRBJ2-3 provide the parts outside the CDR3, is GAGVSQSPSNKVTEKGKDVELRCDPISGHTALYWYRQSLGQGLEFLIYFQGNSAPDKSGLPSDRFSAERTGGSVSTLTIQRTQQEDSAVYLCASSFDRGGHTDTQYFGPGTRLTVL.

This chain joins TRBV7-3 and TRBJ1-1; D not resolved. Germline CDR1 is SGHTA and CDR2 is FQGTGA. Trimming cost V 5 bases and J 5 bases, with 12 bases left between them. There are 13 residues in the CDR3. The CDR3 DNA reads TGTGCCAGCAGCCGCGACTGTGAAACTGAAGCTTTCTTT. Translated, it gives CASSRDCETEAFF.

V is TRBV28 and J is TRBJ2-5; 10 bases agree with TRBD2. V shed 7 bases and J 11 bases; nucleotides not matched to a gene: 16. The CDR3 totals 15 residues. Germline V CDR1 and CDR2: MDHEN, SYDVKM. In DNA, the CDR3 is TGTGCCAGCAATATCCTAGCGGGGGCCCGCAATGAGCAGTACTTC. Translated, it gives CASNILAGARNEQYF.

The chain has TRBV5-1 and TRBJ2-5; D unresolved. Trimming shortened V by 0 bases and J by 0 bases, and 9 bases separated the two germline ends. The CDR3 totals 15 residues. Germline CDR1 is SGHRS and CDR2 is YFSETQ. CDR3 loop: CASSLVSGHQETQYF. The CDR3 nucleotides are TGCGCCAGCAGCTTGGTGTCAGGACACCAAGAGACCCAGTACTTC.

Comment on this clonotype: A read error may account for a junction end that differs from germline. This sequence joins TRBV5-1 and TRBJ1-1; 10 nucleotides align to TRBD1. The germline gives CDR1 SGHRS, CDR2 YFSETQ. This CDR3 spans 15 amino acids. As DNA, the CDR3 is TGCGCCAGCAGCTCAGGACAGGGGGTGAACACTGGAGCTTTCTTT. Its protein product is CASSSGQGVNTGAFF. The variable domain in full, with the rest retrieved from reference TRBV5-1 and TRBJ1-1, is KAGVTQTPRYLIKTRGQQVTLSCSPISGHRSVSWYQQTPGQGLQFLFEYFSETQRNKGNFPGRFSGRQFSNSRSEMNVSTLELGDSALYLCASSSGQGVNTGAFFGQGTRLTVV.

This clonotype has just one count. The rearrangement links TRBV10-3 to TRBJ2-3; 7 bases agree with TRBD2. With V trimmed by 2 bases and J by 2 bases, 10 bases remained unmatched. In germline, CDR1 is ENHRY, CDR2 SYGVKD. The CDR3 runs to 17 residues. CDR3 residues: CAISEVAGDDPTDTQYF. Here the CDR3 DNA reads TGTGCCATCAGTGAGGTGGCGGGGGACGATCCCACAGATACGCAGTATTTT.